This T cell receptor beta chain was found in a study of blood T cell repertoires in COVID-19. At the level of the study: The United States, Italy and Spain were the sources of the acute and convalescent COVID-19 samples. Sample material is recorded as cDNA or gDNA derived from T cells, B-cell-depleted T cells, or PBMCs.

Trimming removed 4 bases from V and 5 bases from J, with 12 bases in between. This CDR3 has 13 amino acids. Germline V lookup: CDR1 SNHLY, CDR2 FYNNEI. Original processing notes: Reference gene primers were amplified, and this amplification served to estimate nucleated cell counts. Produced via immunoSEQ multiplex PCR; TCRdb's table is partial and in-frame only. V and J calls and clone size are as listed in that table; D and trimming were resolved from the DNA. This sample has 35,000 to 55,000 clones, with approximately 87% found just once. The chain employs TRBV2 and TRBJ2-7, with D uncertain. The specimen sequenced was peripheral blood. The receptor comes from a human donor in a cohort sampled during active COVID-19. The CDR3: CASSASRSHEQYF. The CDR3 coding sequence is TGTGCCAGCAGTGCATCTAGGAGCCACGAGCAGTACTTC.